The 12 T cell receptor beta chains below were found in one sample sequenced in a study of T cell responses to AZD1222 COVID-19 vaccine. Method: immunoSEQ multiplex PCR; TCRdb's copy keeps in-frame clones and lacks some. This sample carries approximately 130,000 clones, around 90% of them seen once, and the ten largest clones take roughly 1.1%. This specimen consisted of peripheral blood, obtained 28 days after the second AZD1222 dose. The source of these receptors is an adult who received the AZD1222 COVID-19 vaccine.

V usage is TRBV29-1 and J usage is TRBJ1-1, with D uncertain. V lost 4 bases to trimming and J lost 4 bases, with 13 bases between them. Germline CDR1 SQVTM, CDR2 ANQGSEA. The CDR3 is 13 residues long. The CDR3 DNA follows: TGCAGCGTTGCTCAAGCTTTCGGCACTGAAGCTTTCTTT. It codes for CSVAQAFGTEAFF.

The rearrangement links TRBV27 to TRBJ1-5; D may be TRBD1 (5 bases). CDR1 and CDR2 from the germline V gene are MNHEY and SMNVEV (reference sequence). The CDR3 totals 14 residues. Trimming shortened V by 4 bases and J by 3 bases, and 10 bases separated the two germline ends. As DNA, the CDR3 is TGTGCCAGCAGTTCTGGGACCCACAATCAGCCCCAGCATTTT. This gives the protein CASSSGTHNQPQHF.

The CDR3 DNA reads TGTGCCAGCTCACTAGAAAATACAGGGACTGAAGCTTTCTTT. Its translation is CASSLENTGTEAFF. The chain uses TRBV18 and TRBJ1-1, with D maybe TRBD1 (6 bases). The V gene lost 4 bases and the J gene lost 5 bases, with 14 bases spanning the gap. The germline CDR1 and CDR2 sequences are KGHSH and LQKENI. This CDR3 spans 14 amino acids.

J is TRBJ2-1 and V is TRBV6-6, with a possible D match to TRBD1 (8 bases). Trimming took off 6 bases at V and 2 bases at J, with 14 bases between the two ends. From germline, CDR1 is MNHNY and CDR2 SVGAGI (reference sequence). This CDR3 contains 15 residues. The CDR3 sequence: CASRPQGGAYNEQFF. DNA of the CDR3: TGTGCCAGCAGACCACAGGGGGGGGCCTACAATGAGCAGTTCTTC.

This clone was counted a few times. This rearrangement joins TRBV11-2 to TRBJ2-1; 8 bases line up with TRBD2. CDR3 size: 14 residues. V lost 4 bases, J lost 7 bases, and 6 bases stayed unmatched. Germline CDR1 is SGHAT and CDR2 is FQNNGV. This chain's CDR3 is CASSSRRGANEQFF. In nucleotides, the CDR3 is TGTGCCAGCAGCTCGCGGCGGGGGGCTAATGAGCAGTTCTTC.

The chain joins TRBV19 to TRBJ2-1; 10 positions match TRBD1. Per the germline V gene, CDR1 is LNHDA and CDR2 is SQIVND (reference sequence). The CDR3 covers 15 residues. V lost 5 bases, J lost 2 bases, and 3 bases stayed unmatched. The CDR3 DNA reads TGTGCCAGTAGTGTCGGACAGGGGGCCTACAATGAGCAGTTCTTC. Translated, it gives CASSVGQGAYNEQFF.

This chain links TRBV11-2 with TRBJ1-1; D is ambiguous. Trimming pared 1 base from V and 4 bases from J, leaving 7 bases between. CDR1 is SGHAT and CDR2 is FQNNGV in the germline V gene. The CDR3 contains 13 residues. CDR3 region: CASSLVEATEAFF. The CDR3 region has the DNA TGTGCCAGCAGCTTAGTGGAGGCCACTGAAGCTTTCTTT.

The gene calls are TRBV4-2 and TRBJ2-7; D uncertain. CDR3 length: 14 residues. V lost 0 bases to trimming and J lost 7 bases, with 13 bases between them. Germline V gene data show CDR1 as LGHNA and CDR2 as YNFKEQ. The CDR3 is CASSQDSVVREQYF. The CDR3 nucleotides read TGTGCCAGCAGCCAAGACTCGGTCGTTCGTGAGCAGTACTTC.

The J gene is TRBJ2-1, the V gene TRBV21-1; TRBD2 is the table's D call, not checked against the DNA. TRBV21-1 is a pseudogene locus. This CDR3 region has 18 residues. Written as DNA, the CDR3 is TGTGCCAGCAGCAAAGCGACTAGCGGGAGTGACTCCTACAATGAGCAGTTCTTC. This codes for CASSKATSGSDSYNEQFF.

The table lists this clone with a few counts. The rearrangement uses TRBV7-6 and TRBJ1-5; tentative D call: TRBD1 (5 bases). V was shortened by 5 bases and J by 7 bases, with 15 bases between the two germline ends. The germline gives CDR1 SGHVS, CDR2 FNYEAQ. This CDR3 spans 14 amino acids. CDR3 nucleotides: TGTGCCAGCAGCCCAGAAGCAGGGTACCAGCCCCAGCATTTT. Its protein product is CASSPEAGYQPQHF. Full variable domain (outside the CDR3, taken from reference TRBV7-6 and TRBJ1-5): GAGVSQSPRYKVTKRGQDVALRCDPISGHVSLYWYRQALGQGPEFLTYFNYEAQQDKSGLPNDRFSAERPEGSISTLTIQRTEQRDSAMYRCASSPEAGYQPQHFGDGTRLSIL.

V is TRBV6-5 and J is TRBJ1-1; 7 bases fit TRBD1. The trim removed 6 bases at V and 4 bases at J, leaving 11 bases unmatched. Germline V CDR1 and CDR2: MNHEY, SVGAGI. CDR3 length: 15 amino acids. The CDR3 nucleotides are TGTGCCAGCAGAACCGACAGGGCTCGGGCCACTGAAGCTTTCTTT. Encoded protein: CASRTDRARATEAFF.

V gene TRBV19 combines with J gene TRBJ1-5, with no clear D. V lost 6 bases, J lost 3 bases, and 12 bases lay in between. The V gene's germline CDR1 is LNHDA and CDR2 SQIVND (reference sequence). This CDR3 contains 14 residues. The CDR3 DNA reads TGTGCCAGTAGAAGTGGGAAGGTCAATCAGCCCCAGCATTTT. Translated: CASRSGKVNQPQHF.